These 14 T cell receptor beta chains share one sample of origin, sequenced in a study of blood T cell repertoires in COVID-19. The data were produced by immunoSEQ multiplex PCR, yet TCRdb's version contains in-frame clones alone and is incomplete. The repertoire holds roughly 180,000 clones, with roughly 83% as singletons. What was sequenced was PBMCs or T cells enriched from blood (not recorded which). All receptors come from a woman aged 60-75 years who had recovered from COVID-19.

This clone was seen a single time. V is TRBV10-1 and J is TRBJ1-1; 11 bases align to TRBD1. This CDR3 contains 15 residues. Unmatched junction bases numbered 6, after V lost 2 bases and J lost 7 bases. The germline V gene encodes CDR1 WNHNN and CDR2 SYGVQD (reference sequence). CDR3 amino acids: CASSEGQGAGDEAFF. Here the CDR3 DNA reads TGCGCCAGCAGTGAGGGACAGGGGGCAGGGGATGAAGCTTTCTTT.

The rearrangement uses TRBV6-5 and TRBJ2-5, with a tentative D call TRBD1 (6 bases). The V end was cut by 5 bases, the J end by 1 base, with 14 bases between. The CDR3 covers 15 residues. From germline, CDR1 is MNHEY and CDR2 SVGAGI. The CDR3: CASSPTPQGQETQYF. In nucleotides, the CDR3 is TGTGCCAGCAGTCCGACCCCACAGGGCCAAGAGACCCAGTACTTC.

This chain connects TRBV18 to TRBJ1-5, with D perhaps matching TRBD1 (6 bases). This CDR3 is 14 amino acids long. Germline loops: CDR1 KGHSH, CDR2 LQKENI. V was pared by 3 bases and J by 3 bases, with 9 bases between. CDR3 loop: CASSPDRNNQPQHF. CDR3 bases: TGTGCCAGCTCACCGGACAGAAACAATCAGCCCCAGCATTTT.

This chain joins TRBV6-1 and TRBJ2-7, with 8 bases identical to TRBD2. The CDR3 totals 14 residues. The germline V gene has CDR1 MNHNS and CDR2 SASEGT. V trimming: 2 bases; J trimming: 6 bases; junction bases outside the gene matches: 6. CDR3 bases: TGTGCCAGCAGTGAATCTTTCGGGGGGGGCGAGCAGTACTTC. This encodes CASSESFGGGEQYF.

The chain couples TRBV28 to TRBJ1-6; D perhaps matches TRBD1 (6 bases). The CDR3 spans 12 residues. Trimming took off 2 bases at V and 12 bases at J, with 8 bases between the two ends. From germline, CDR1 is MDHEN and CDR2 SYDVKM. The CDR3 spells CASSLQGLPLHF. DNA of the CDR3: TGTGCCAGCAGTTTACAGGGGTTACCCCTCCACTTT.

The CDR3 spells CASGPSGSGAGELFF. The CDR3 region has the DNA TGTGCTAGTGGTCCCTCCGGTAGCGGGGCCGGGGAGCTGTTTTTT. The chain joins TRBV12-5 to TRBJ2-2, with TRBD2 matching over 8 bases. The germline V gene has CDR1 LGHNT and CDR2 FRNRAP. With V trimmed by 5 bases and J by 6 bases, 8 bases remained unmatched. The CDR3 is 15 residues long. Full variable domain (remainder filled in from reference TRBV12-5 and TRBJ2-2): DARVTQTPRHKVTEMGQEVTMRCQPILGHNTVFWYRQTMMQGLELLAYFRNRAPLDDSGMPKDRFSAEMPDATLATLKIQPSEPRDSAVYFCASGPSGSGAGELFFGEGSRLTVL.

The rearrangement uses TRBV10-3 and TRBJ2-7, with TRBD1 as a possible D gene (5 bases). The CDR3 is 12 amino acids. In germline, CDR1 is ENHRY, CDR2 SYGVKD. Trimming shortened V by 7 bases and J by 3 bases, and 10 bases separated the two germline ends. CDR3 loop: CAIKDNFYEQYF. In nucleotides, the CDR3 is TGTGCCATCAAGGACAACTTCTACGAGCAGTACTTC.

V usage is TRBV19 and J usage is TRBJ1-2; 7 nucleotides align to TRBD1. The CDR3 extends over 20 amino acids. The V and J ends lost 8 bases and 5 bases, in that order; junction bases with no gene match: 29. The V gene's germline CDR1 is LNHDA and CDR2 SQIVND (reference sequence). CDR3 sequence (DNA): TGTGCCAGTCGGACAGGAGGGGCCGCGCACCTCTACTCTTCTGGATATGGCTACACCTTC. Its protein is CASRTGGAAHLYSSGYGYTF.

J is TRBJ2-1 and V is TRBV5-1, with 7 bases fitting TRBD2. The length of the CDR3 is 15 residues. Germline V gene lookup returns CDR1 SGHRS and CDR2 YFSETQ. Losses at the gene ends were 0 bases for V and 8 bases for J; bases not matched to a gene: 8. The CDR3 bases are TGCGCCAGCAGCTTGGGTCTAGCGGATGGGCATGAGCAGTTCTTC. It is translated as CASSLGLADGHEQFF.

The chain recombines TRBV5-1 with TRBJ1-2, with a tentative D call TRBD1 (5 bases). The CDR3 contains 15 residues. Germline assignment: CDR1 SGHRS and CDR2 YFSETQ. Trimming left V 1 base short and J 0 bases short, with 10 bases between. The CDR3 reads CASSLTGHSNYGYTF. Written as DNA, the CDR3 is TGCGCCAGCAGCTTGACCGGACATTCTAACTATGGCTACACCTTC.

The chain links TRBV4-1 to TRBJ1-2; no firm D call. CDR1 MGHRA and CDR2 YSYEKL come from the germline V gene. This CDR3 has 14 residues. Trimming cost V 2 bases and J 7 bases, with 14 bases left between them. This CDR3 is CASSQPPPTGGYTF. CDR3 DNA: TGCGCCAGCAGCCAACCTCCCCCGACGGGTGGCTACACCTTC.

The J gene is TRBJ2-3, the V gene TRBV7-3, with 9 bases matching TRBD1. Germline CDR1 SGHTA, CDR2 FQGTGA. This CDR3 region has 14 residues. With V trimmed by 3 bases and J by 6 bases, 4 bases remained unmatched. The CDR3: CASSLGQGSDTQYF. DNA of the CDR3: TGTGCCAGCAGCTTGGGACAGGGTAGCGATACGCAGTATTTT.

The chain couples TRBV12-3 or TRBV12-4 to TRBJ1-2, with D uncertain. With 3 bases removed from V and 4 bases from J, the gap between germline ends came to 9 bases. The CDR3 runs 13 residues. The CDR3 DNA sequence: TGTGCCAGCAGTTTGGCCCCGTTCTATGGCTACACCTTC. Translated: CASSLAPFYGYTF.

The chain combines TRBV29-1 with TRBJ1-4; D gene unclear. There are 12 residues in the CDR3. Germline CDR1 reads SQVTM; CDR2 reads ANQGSEA. V was cut by 1 base and J by 6 bases, with 6 bases left in between. CDR3 protein: CSVEVGDEKLFF. CDR3 nucleotides: TGCAGCGTTGAAGTCGGGGATGAAAAACTGTTTTTT.